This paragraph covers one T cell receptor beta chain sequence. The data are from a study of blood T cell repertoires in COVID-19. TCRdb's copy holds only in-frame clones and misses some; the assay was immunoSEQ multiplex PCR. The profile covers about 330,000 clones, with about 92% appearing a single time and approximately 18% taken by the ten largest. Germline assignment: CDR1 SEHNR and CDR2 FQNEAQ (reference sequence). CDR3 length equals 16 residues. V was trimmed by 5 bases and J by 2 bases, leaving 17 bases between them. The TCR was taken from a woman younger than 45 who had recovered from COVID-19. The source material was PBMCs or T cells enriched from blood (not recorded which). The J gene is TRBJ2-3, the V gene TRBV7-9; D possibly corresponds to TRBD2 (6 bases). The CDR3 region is CASSAPSGYDTDTQYF. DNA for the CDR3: TGTGCCAGCAGCGCACCCAGCGGGTACGACACAGATACGCAGTATTTT.